Included here is one T cell receptor (beta chain) sequence, with context. Its antigen is currently unknown. The data are from a study of blood T cells in healthy people across ages. Then a second PCR, running roughly 7 to 11 cycles, was carried out with a sample-barcoded 5' primer and a J-beta primer mix. MiXCR, applied by TCRdb to the 5' RACE reads, yields one record per CDR3 protein. This table holds about 800,000 distinct CDR3 sequences, roughly 25% found once. Whole-study findings and limits: Diversity estimated from one million T cells was considered an underestimate.

Germline V gives CDR1 PRHDT, CDR2 FYEKMQ (reference sequence). Germline trimming cut 5 bases from V and 1 base from J; bases unmatched to any gene: 14. The length of the CDR3 is 18 residues. These data are also associated with another study on T cells of mothers and their children. From that second work: Unrelated pairs and related pairs have their TCR recombination output shaped similarly by thymic selection. Related mother-child pairs showed slightly, non-significantly higher overlap than unrelated pairs. No clones detected were persistent microchimeric T cell clones.

Sequencing was done on a sample of blood. The chain combines TRBV13 with TRBJ2-1; the match to TRBD1 covers 7 bases. This receptor was obtained from a boy between 10 and 17 years old in good health. Here the CDR3 DNA reads TGTGCCAGCAGCGCATCTGTAGGGGGCGTCGGGTCCTACAATGAGCAGTTCTTC. Translating it yields CASSASVGGVGSYNEQFF.